This TCR beta chain was sequenced in a study of patients and donors after allogeneic stem cell transplantation. TCRdb independently ran MiXCR on the RT-PCR reads; one entry per CDR3 protein. This table holds hundreds of thousands of distinct CDR3 sequences, about a sixth found once. The germline CDR1 and CDR2 sequences are DFQATT and SNEGSKA (reference sequence). V gave up 2 bases and J gave up 4 bases; unmatched junction bases: 0. The CDR3 is 12 amino acids. What was sequenced was blood, either unsorted or a sorted T cell fraction (not recorded which). The chain combines TRBV20-1 with TRBJ1-2; 8 nucleotides line up with TRBD1. The source of this sequence is a human donor who was either an allogeneic HSCT recipient or a stem cell or donor lymphocyte infusion donor (not recorded which). It is not recorded whose cells these are; they may come from a transplant donor. CDR3 nucleotides: TGCAGTGCTAGAACAGGGGGCTATGGCTACACCTTC. This gives the protein CSARTGGYGYTF.